This paragraph covers one T cell receptor (beta chain) sequence. Seattle patients were enrolled during active infection and followed longitudinally. The V gene lost 2 bases and the J gene lost 0 bases, with 7 bases spanning the gap. CDR3 length: 15 amino acids. CDR1 is LNHNV and CDR2 is YYDKDF in the germline V gene (reference sequence). In the study's own analysis: Amplifying reference gene primers gave estimates of nucleated cell counts. Only in-frame clones appear in the TCRdb table, and some are missing; sequencing was by immunoSEQ multiplex PCR. Clone size and the V and J calls come from that table; the DNA yielded D and trimming. The data show fewer than 200,000 clones, about four fifths seen once. This entry is derived from a study of blood T cell repertoires in COVID-19. About the research overall: T cells, B-cell-depleted T cells, or PBMCs provided the cDNA or gDNA that served as material.

The sample comprised peripheral blood. V gene TRBV15 combines with J gene TRBJ2-2; D remains unclear. The receptor's source is a woman between 70 and 85 years old with COVID-19, enrolled during active disease. The DNA for the CDR3 is TGTGCCACCAGCAGAATACAGACGAACACCGGGGAGCTGTTTTTT. Encoded protein: CATSRIQTNTGELFF.